These 11 T cell receptor beta chains were all obtained from the same sample, sequenced in a study of blood T cell repertoires in COVID-19. Only in-frame clones appear in the TCRdb table, and some are missing; sequencing was by immunoSEQ multiplex PCR. Among about 150,000 clones listed, roughly 84% were seen once. The source material was peripheral blood. These receptors were obtained from a man aged 55 to 69 with COVID-19, enrolled during active disease.

This chain uses TRBV25-1 with TRBJ2-5, with 7 nucleotides matching TRBD1. J lost 1 base, V lost 3 bases, and 8 bases had no gene match. CDR3 length: 16 residues. The germline gives CDR1 MGHDK, CDR2 SYGVNS. Here the CDR3 DNA reads TGTGCCAGCAGTGACCCACGACAGGGTCTCCAAGAGACCCAGTACTTC. As protein: CASSDPRQGLQETQYF.

V is TRBV3-1 (or the pseudogene TRBV3-2) and J is TRBJ2-7, with TRBD2 matching 8 bases. Germline V gives CDR1 LGHDT, CDR2 YNNKEL (reference sequence). V was clipped by 4 bases and J by 1 base; unmatched bases: 9. CDR3 size: 16 residues. CDR3 DNA: TGTGCCAGCAGCCGTGTGATCGGGGGGGGATCCTACGAGCAGTACTTC. Protein sequence: CASSRVIGGGSYEQYF.

This clone was counted at least ten times. V is TRBV5-6 and J is TRBJ1-5; maybe TRBD1 (6 bases). V was clipped by 0 bases and J by 7 bases, with 8 bases between them. The germline CDR1 and CDR2 sequences are SGHDT and YYEEEE. The CDR3 consists of 13 residues. CDR3 amino acids: CASSLGGGQPQHF. The CDR3 nucleotides read TGTGCCAGCAGCTTGGGAGGGGGACAGCCCCAGCATTTT.

V and J are TRBV29-1 and TRBJ1-2, with a weak D call TRBD1 (5 bases). V lost 0 bases to trimming and J lost 5 bases, with 7 bases between them. Germline CDR1 is SQVTM and CDR2 is ANQGSEA. The CDR3 is made up of 12 amino acids. The CDR3 nucleotides are TGCAGCGTTGAAGAGGGGGGGTATGGCTACACCTTC. It is translated as CSVEEGGYGYTF.

This chain links TRBV6-5 with TRBJ2-2, with D maybe TRBD2 (5 bases). CDR1 MNHEY and CDR2 SVGAGI come from the germline V gene. The CDR3 is made up of 14 amino acids. The V gene lost 6 bases and the J gene lost 1 base, with 9 bases spanning the gap. The CDR3 coding sequence is TGTGCCAGCAGGGCCGGGGAGAACACCGGGGAGCTGTTTTTT. This encodes CASRAGENTGELFF.

V and J are TRBV4-3 and TRBJ1-5; the D is unclear. V gave up 0 bases and J gave up 5 bases, with 11 bases separating them. Germline values: CDR1 LGHNA, CDR2 YSLEER. This CDR3 has 15 amino acids. DNA for the CDR3: TGCGCCAGCAGCCAAGATCTGGCTGTCTATCAGCCCCAGCATTTT. It is translated as CASSQDLAVYQPQHF.

This chain links TRBV5-4 with TRBJ1-4; D gene ambiguous. V lost 2 bases and J 5 bases, leaving 13 bases between the germline ends. This CDR3 contains 15 residues. Germline-derived CDR1 and CDR2 are SGHNT and YYREEE (reference sequence). The CDR3 loop reads CASSFGGRPNEKLFF. The CDR3 DNA sequence: TGTGCCAGCAGCTTCGGCGGGCGGCCAAATGAAAAACTGTTTTTT.

The V call is TRBV6-6, the J call TRBJ1-5; TRBD1 aligns across 7 bases. The CDR3 spans 15 residues. Germline CDR1 MNHNY, CDR2 SVGAGI (reference sequence). V gave up 5 bases and J gave up 4 bases; unmatched junction bases: 8. In DNA form, the CDR3 reads TGTGCCAGCAGTCCAGACGGGACAGTTAATCAGCCCCAGCATTTT. Protein sequence: CASSPDGTVNQPQHF.

The rearrangement links TRBV19 to TRBJ1-2; 7 bases agree with TRBD1. The CDR3 spans 14 residues. V lost 4 bases to trimming and J lost 1 base; unmatched junction nucleotides: 3. Germline-derived CDR1 and CDR2 are LNHDA and SQIVND (reference sequence). The CDR3 loop is CASSTQGGNYGYTF. The CDR3 region has the DNA TGTGCCAGTAGTACCCAGGGGGGTAACTATGGCTACACCTTC.

J is TRBJ2-4 and V is TRBV11-2, with TRBD2 matching over 7 bases. CDR3 length: 15 residues. The trim removed 6 bases at V and 3 bases at J, leaving 8 bases unmatched. Germline loops: CDR1 SGHAT, CDR2 FQNNGV. The chain's CDR3 is CASRSRGVGKNIQYF. The CDR3 DNA reads TGTGCCAGCAGATCTCGGGGGGTGGGCAAAAACATTCAGTACTTC. Variable domain in full (rest from reference TRBV11-2 and TRBJ2-4): EAGVAQSPRYKIIEKRQSVAFWCNPISGHATLYWYQQILGQGPKLLIQFQNNGVVDDSQLPKDRFSAERLKGVDSTLKIQPAKLEDSAVYLCASRSRGVGKNIQYFGAGTRLSVL.

Regarding this clone: Other nucleotide sequences in the sample specify the same CDR3. This sequence joins TRBV11-2 and TRBJ1-1; D call uncertain. CDR3 length: 13 residues. The germline CDR1 and CDR2 sequences are SGHAT and FQNNGV. Trimming stripped 1 base from V and 1 base from J, with 4 bases between. CDR3 nucleotide sequence: TGTGCCAGCAGCTTAGGACAGAACACTGAAGCTTTCTTT. Translation: CASSLGQNTEAFF.